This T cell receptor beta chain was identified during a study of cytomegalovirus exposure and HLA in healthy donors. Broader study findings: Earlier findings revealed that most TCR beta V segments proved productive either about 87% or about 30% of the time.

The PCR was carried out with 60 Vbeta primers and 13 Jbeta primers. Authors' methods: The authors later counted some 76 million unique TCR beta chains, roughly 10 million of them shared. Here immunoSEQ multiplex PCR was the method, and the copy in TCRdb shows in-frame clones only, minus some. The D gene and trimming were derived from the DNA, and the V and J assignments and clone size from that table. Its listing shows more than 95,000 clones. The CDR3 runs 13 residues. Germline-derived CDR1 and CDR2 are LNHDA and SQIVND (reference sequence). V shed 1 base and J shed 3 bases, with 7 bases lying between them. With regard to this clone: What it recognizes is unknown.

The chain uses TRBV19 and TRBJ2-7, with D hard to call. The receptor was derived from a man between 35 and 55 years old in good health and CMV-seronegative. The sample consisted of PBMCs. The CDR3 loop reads CASSIVYSYEQYF. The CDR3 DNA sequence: TGTGCCAGTAGTATAGTTTACAGCTACGAGCAGTACTTC.